These 3 T cell receptor beta chains came from one sample sequenced in a study of beta chain features in type 1 diabetes. Findings of the study overall: Shortening that was moderate but significant affected the TCRB CDR3s of Type 1 diabetes patients in all four CD4+ subsets.

No antigens are known for them. The sequenced template was cDNA made from the entire isolated RNA. The assay was immunoSEQ multiplex PCR, and TCRdb's table has in-frame clones only and misses some. The sample records around 250,000 clones, over 11% being singletons. Material: naive CD4+ T cells from blood. All receptors derive from a young man with type 1 diabetes.

This clone came up a few times. The chain is built from TRBV7-2 and TRBJ2-1, with D tentatively TRBD2 (6 bases). Germline V CDR1 and CDR2: SGHTA, FQGNSA. Trimming removed 1 base at V and 4 bases at J, with 11 bases between. CDR3 length: 15 amino acids. DNA of the CDR3: TGTGCCAGCAGCTTAGTAGTCGGGAGTTACAATGAGCAGTTCTTC. Its protein product is CASSLVVGSYNEQFF.

The chain has TRBV10-3 and TRBJ1-1; no definite D call. V was shortened by 4 bases and J by 0 bases, with 6 bases between the two germline ends. The germline V gene encodes CDR1 ENHRY and CDR2 SYGVKD. CDR3 length: 13 amino acids. The CDR3 sequence is CAISGGLNTEAFF. The CDR3 region has the DNA TGTGCCATCAGTGGAGGGTTGAACACTGAAGCTTTCTTT.

The gene calls are TRBV2 and TRBJ1-1, with 8 bases that match TRBD1. CDR1 is SNHLY, CDR2 FYNNEI, per germline. The ends lost 4 bases at V and 0 bases at J; junction bases unmatched: 1. The CDR3 runs 14 residues. The CDR3 DNA is TGTGCCAGCAGTGCAGGGGGCATGAACACTGAAGCTTTCTTT. This translates into CASSAGGMNTEAFF.